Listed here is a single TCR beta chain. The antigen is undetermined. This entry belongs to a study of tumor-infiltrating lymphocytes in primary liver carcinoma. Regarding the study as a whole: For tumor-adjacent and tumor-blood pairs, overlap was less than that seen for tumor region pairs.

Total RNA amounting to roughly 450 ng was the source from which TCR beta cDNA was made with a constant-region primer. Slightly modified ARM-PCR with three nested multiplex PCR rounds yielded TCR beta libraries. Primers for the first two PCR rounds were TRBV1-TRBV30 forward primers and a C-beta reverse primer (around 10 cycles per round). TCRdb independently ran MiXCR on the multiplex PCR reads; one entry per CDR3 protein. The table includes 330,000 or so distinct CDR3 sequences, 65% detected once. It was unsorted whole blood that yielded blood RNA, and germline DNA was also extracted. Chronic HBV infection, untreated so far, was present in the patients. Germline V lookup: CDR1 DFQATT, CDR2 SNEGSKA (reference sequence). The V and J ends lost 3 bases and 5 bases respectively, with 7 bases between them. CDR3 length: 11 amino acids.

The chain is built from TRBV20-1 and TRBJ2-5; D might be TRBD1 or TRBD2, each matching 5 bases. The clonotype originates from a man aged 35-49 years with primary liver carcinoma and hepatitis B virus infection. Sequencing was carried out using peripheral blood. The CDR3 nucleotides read TGCAGTGCTAGTTGGGGGGAGACCCAGTACTTC. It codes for CSASWGETQYF.